This TCR beta chain comes out of a study of cytomegalovirus exposure and HLA in healthy donors. As for the study in general: Most donors, approximately 82% of a few hundred genotyped, fell in the Caucasian-associated ancestry cluster.

V was pared by 5 bases and J by 3 bases, with 8 bases of the junction left unmatched. Germline values: CDR1 SGHVS, CDR2 FQNEAQ. The CDR3 contains 15 residues. This clone was seen only a few times. PCR was performed using 60 Vbeta and 13 Jbeta primers. How the authors handled the data: Roughly 9.9 million shared chains were among the 80 million or so unique TCR beta chains that a later analysis counted. Sequencing used immunoSEQ multiplex PCR; TCRdb keeps in-frame clones, though not all of them. From that table come the V and J calls and clone size; the DNA was used to work out D and trimming. The sample lists roughly 120,000 clones, 75% to 85% seen once, with 3% to 4.5% in the top ten. Healthy individuals who donated bone marrow served as the donors. Donors likely had unrecorded immune exposures despite being nominally healthy when sampled.

The source is a man aged 40-50 years in good health and CMV-seronegative. The sample was PBMCs. The chain combines TRBV7-8 with TRBJ1-1, with 8 bases identical to TRBD1. The CDR3 spells CASSPRQGLDTEAFF. The CDR3 region has the DNA TGTGCCAGCAGCCCGCGACAGGGGTTGGACACTGAAGCTTTCTTT.